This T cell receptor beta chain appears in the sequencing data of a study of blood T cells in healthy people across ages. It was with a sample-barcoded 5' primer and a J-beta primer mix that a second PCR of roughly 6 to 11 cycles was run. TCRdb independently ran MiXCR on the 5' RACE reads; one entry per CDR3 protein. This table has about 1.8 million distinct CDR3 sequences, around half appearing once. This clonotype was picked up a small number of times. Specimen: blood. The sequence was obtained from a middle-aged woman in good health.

The CDR3 nucleotides read TGTGCCAGCAGCGTAGAACCCGAGGGTGAAGCTTTCTTT. Amino acid sequence: CASSVEPEGEAFF. The J gene is TRBJ1-1, the V gene TRBV9, with no clear D. The ends were cut back, 0 bases at V and 7 bases at J, with 10 bases in the middle. CDR1 SGDLS and CDR2 YYNGEE come from the germline V gene. The CDR3 totals 13 residues.